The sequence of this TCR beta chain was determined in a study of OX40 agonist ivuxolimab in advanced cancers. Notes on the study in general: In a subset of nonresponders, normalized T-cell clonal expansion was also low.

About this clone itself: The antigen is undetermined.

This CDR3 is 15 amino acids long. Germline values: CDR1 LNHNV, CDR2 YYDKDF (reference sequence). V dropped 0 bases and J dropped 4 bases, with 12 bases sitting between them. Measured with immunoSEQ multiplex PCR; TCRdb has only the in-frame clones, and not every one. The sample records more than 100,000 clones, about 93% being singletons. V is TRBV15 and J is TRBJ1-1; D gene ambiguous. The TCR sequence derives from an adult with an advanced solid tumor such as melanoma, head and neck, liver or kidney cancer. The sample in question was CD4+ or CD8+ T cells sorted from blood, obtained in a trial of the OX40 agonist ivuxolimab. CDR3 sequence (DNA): TGTGCCACCAGCAGAGATAGAGGTTCAACCACTGAAGCTTTCTTT. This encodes CATSRDRGSTTEAFF.